The present entry profiles one T cell receptor beta chain with its context. This clonotype was observed a handful of times. What antigen it recognizes has not been identified. The input lacks base qualities; no much larger clone sits a single base away. The data stem from a study of response to subunit inactivated influenza vaccine (dated by TCRdb to 2016 to 2018). Study-wide context: Deep quantitative profiling of the T cell receptor repertoire was used in the study to follow responses to a trivalent subunit inactivated influenza vaccine.

Libraries were made using RT-PCR. Sequencing took place on an Illumina HiSeq 2500. TCRdb's own reprocessing of the public reads used fastp at Q25 and MiXCR and kept productive beta chains. Each entry merges the rows of one CDR3 protein and shows their most common DNA and genes. The sample profile shows some 570,000 distinct CDR3 sequences; roughly 10% of them were found once. The ten largest clonotypes hold about 10% of the sample. Study-wide findings and limitations: The authors suggested that each seasonal influenza vaccination may recruit only a limited number of new T cells.

The germline V gene (reference sequence) gives CDR1 as DFQATT and CDR2 as SNEGSKA. V lost 5 bases and J lost 0 bases, and the count of bases not matched to a germline gene is 7. The CDR3 measures 15 amino acids from cysteine to phenylalanine. The entry retains the CDR3 DNA only, 45 bases that are in frame from base 1. The data also belong to a second study, concerning T cells expressing NK-cell markers. From the second report: 5'RACE template switching, by which a universal primer site and unique molecular identifiers were added, was used to make TCR beta cDNA libraries. In sorted CD3+CD56+NKG2C+, CD3+CD56+NKG2C- and CD3+CD56-NKG2C+ T-cell subsets from eight or nine donors, TCR beta-chain repertoires were profiled. Among the eight sequenced donors, seven were HCMV-seropositive and one was HCMV-seronegative. To restrict sorting to alphabetaTCR-expressing T cells, an anti-gammadeltaTCR antibody was added in several experiments. In several donors, the dominant CD3+CD56+NKG2C+ clonotypes were among the top 10 CD8+ clonotypes and accounted for about 1.0-7.5% of CD8+ T cells. Those dominant clonotypes were again the most abundant among CD3+CD56-NKG2C+ cells in several donors, at about 25-60.1%. It remained unclear whether the expanded NKG2C-expressing T cell clones were specific for HCMV antigens. Randomly selected healthy volunteers, three men and five women, were used as the eight sequenced donors. HCMV serostatus was determined by detecting HCMV-specific IgG in serum with a commercial ELISA kit. Ficoll density gradient centrifugation was used to isolate peripheral blood mononuclear cells from blood. Bulk peripheral blood T-cell repertoires were additionally sequenced from unsorted PBMC for about six donors. cDNA synthesis was primed from the TCR beta constant segment, followed by two successive PCR amplification steps. The libraries were sequenced on Illumina HiSeq 2000/2500, MiSeq or NextSeq, producing 2 x 150 bp reads. Reads were demultiplexed and grouped by UMI with MIGEC, and clonotypes were assembled and quantified with MiTCR. To remove erroneous sequences, TCR cDNA sequences were retained only when supported by two or more reads. Downstream repertoire analysis used the tcR package, and clonotypes were matched across fractions by CDR3 nucleotide sequence plus V segment. VDJmatch was used to annotate antigen specificity against VDJdb, with one amino acid substitution allowed in CDR3.

The rearrangement joined TRBV20-1 to TRBJ2-7, with 10 middle bases fitting TRBD1. The specimen comprised PBMCs from blood, sampled on the day of vaccination. The sequence came from a man aged 50-60 years who received an inactivated influenza vaccine. Donor details come from another sample of the same person, matched by shared clones. CDR3 sequence: CSASRTGGFSYEQYF. The nucleotides are TGCAGTGCTTCTCGGACAGGGGGTTTCTCCTACGAGCAGTACTTC.